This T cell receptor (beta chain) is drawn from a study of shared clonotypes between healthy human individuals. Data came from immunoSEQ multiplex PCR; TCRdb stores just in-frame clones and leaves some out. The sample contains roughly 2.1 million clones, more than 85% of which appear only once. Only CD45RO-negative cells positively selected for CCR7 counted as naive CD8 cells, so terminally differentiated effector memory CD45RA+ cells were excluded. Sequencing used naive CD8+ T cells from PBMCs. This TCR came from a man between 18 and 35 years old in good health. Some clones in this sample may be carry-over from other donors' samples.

CDR3 nucleotide sequence: TGTGCCATCAGTGCCCGTCCGGGACAGGGGGCAGTTGTGGGGACAGGGGGCGGCTACGAGCAGTACTTC. This encodes CAISARPGQGAVVGTGGGYEQYF. V gene TRBV10-3 combines with J gene TRBJ2-7, with 12 bases identical to TRBD1. Germline V gene sequence: CDR1 ENHRY, CDR2 SYGVKD. With V trimmed by 4 bases and J by 3 bases, 28 bases remained unmatched. This CDR3 is built from 23 residues.